Listed below are T cell receptor beta chains from one sample, sequenced in a study of blood T cells in healthy people across ages. TCRdb used MiXCR to reprocess the 5' RACE reads, holding one entry per CDR3 protein. The sample includes 1.4 million or so distinct CDR3 sequences, 42% seen only once; the top ten take less than 5%. The sequenced sample consisted of blood. These receptors all come from a woman between 18 and 29 years old in good health. Both conserved end residues are part of each CDR3. Each record gives: J gene, clone size, V gene, D gene, CDR3 DNA, CDR3 protein. A D gene is named only where the DNA matches it firmly. A row's size may be missing; if present it is once, few, many or a size class.

J gene: TRBJ2-3
clone size: once
V gene: TRBV14
D gene: .
CDR3 DNA: TGTGCCAGCAGCCAAGATCTGCGACTAGGCGGTCCCAAAGATACGCAGTATTTT
CDR3 protein: CASSQDLRLGGPKDTQYF

J gene: TRBJ2-7
clone size: .
V gene: TRBV30
D gene: TRBD2
CDR3 DNA: TGTGCCTGGAGCGCTAGCGGGGTCGAGCAGTACTTC
CDR3 protein: CAWSASGVEQYF

J gene: TRBJ2-5
clone size: .
V gene: TRBV7-2
D gene: TRBD1
CDR3 DNA: TGTGCCAGCAGCTTGGACAGGGGACTTTGGGAGACCCAGTACTTC
CDR3 protein: CASSLDRGLWETQYF

J gene: TRBJ2-1
clone size: .
V gene: TRBV29-1
D gene: .
CDR3 DNA: TGCAGCGTTGACCCGGGACACCGCTCCTACAATGAGCAGTTCTTC
CDR3 protein: CSVDPGHRSYNEQFF

J gene: TRBJ2-4
clone size: .
V gene: TRBV20-1
D gene: TRBD1
CDR3 DNA: TGCAGTGCACAGGACAGGAATCTACTCATTCAGTACTTC
CDR3 protein: CSAQDRNLLIQYF

J gene: TRBJ2-1
clone size: .
V gene: TRBV20-1
D gene: .
CDR3 DNA: TGCAGTGCTAGAGATGATAGGGGGAGCGCGGGGCGGTACAATGAGCAGTTCTTC
CDR3 protein: CSARDDRGSAGRYNEQFF

J gene: TRBJ1-1
clone size: few
V gene: TRBV4-3
D gene: .
CDR3 DNA: TGCGCCAGCAGCCAAGATTCGTACCCTGAAGCTTTCTTT
CDR3 protein: CASSQDSYPEAFF

J gene: TRBJ2-7
clone size: .
V gene: TRBV6-5
D gene: TRBD2
CDR3 DNA: TGTGCCAGCAATTACTCCATAGCGGGGGGTATACTATCCTACGAGCAGTACTTC
CDR3 protein: CASNYSIAGGILSYEQYF

J gene: TRBJ2-7
clone size: few
V gene: TRBV7-2
D gene: .
CDR3 DNA: TGTGCCAGCAGCTTAGACCGGACAGTCTCCTACGAGCAGTACTTC
CDR3 protein: CASSLDRTVSYEQYF

J gene: TRBJ1-5
clone size: few
V gene: TRBV6-5
D gene: .
CDR3 DNA: TGTGCCAGCAGTTACGCGCATACTCAGCCCCAGCATTTT
CDR3 protein: CASSYAHTQPQHF

J gene: TRBJ2-4
clone size: few
V gene: TRBV29-1
D gene: .
CDR3 DNA: TGCAGCGTTCACGTCACGCAAAACATTCAGTACTTC
CDR3 protein: CSVHVTQNIQYF

J gene: TRBJ2-6
clone size: many
V gene: TRBV4-3
D gene: TRBD2
CDR3 DNA: TGCGCCAGCAGCCAAGAGGGGGGGATCTCTGGGGCCAACGTCCTGACTTTC
CDR3 protein: CASSQEGGISGANVLTF

J gene: TRBJ1-6
clone size: .
V gene: TRBV4-1
D gene: .
CDR3 DNA: TGCGCCAGCAGCCAGGTACTACCTTCGGCCCTCCACTTT
CDR3 protein: CASSQVLPSALHF

J gene: TRBJ1-1
clone size: few
V gene: TRBV14
D gene: TRBD1
CDR3 DNA: TGTGCCAGCAGCCATGTAACAGGGGGGCGAGCCTGGGGAGCTTTCTTT
CDR3 protein: CASSHVTGGRAWGAFF

J gene: TRBJ2-7
clone size: .
V gene: TRBV9
D gene: .
CDR3 DNA: TGTGCCAGCAGCGTAGAGGCAGGTTCCACCTACGAGCAGTACTTC
CDR3 protein: CASSVEAGSTYEQYF

J gene: TRBJ2-5
clone size: .
V gene: TRBV6-6
D gene: TRBD1
CDR3 DNA: TGTGCCAGCAGTGCCACCGACCGGGACAGAAAAAATGAGCAGTACTTC
CDR3 protein: CASSATDRDRKNEQYF

J gene: TRBJ2-1
clone size: .
V gene: TRBV6-5
D gene: .
CDR3 DNA: TGTGCCAGCAGTTACTCTCCAGGGACCTTATACAATGAGCAGTTCTTC
CDR3 protein: CASSYSPGTLYNEQFF

J gene: TRBJ1-2
clone size: .
V gene: TRBV6-6
D gene: TRBD1
CDR3 DNA: TGTGCCAGCAGTGACAGGGGCAGGCCCTATGGCTACACCTTC
CDR3 protein: CASSDRGRPYGYTF

J gene: TRBJ2-1
clone size: .
V gene: TRBV12-3/TRBV12-4
D gene: .
CDR3 DNA: TGTGCCAGTGGGGGGAGGGGGATTTACAATGAGCAGTTCTTC
CDR3 protein: CASGGRGIYNEQFF

J gene: TRBJ2-7
clone size: .
V gene: TRBV29-1
D gene: .
CDR3 DNA: TGCAGCGTTCGTGGACTCGGAGGCCACGAGCAGTACTTC
CDR3 protein: CSVRGLGGHEQYF

J gene: TRBJ2-1
clone size: .
V gene: TRBV14
D gene: .
CDR3 DNA: TGTGCCAGCAGCCAAGGAGGGGCTTCCTACAATGAGCAGTTCTTC
CDR3 protein: CASSQGGASYNEQFF

J gene: TRBJ2-7
clone size: many
V gene: TRBV18
D gene: TRBD1
CDR3 DNA: TGTGCCAGCAGTCCGGGGACAGGGGCCTCCTACGAGCAGTACTTC
CDR3 protein: CASSPGTGASYEQYF

J gene: TRBJ2-1
clone size: few
V gene: TRBV20-1
D gene: .
CDR3 DNA: TGCAGTGCCAGGAAGGAGGGGAGCTCCTACAATGAGCAGTTCTTC
CDR3 protein: CSARKEGSSYNEQFF

J gene: TRBJ2-2
clone size: few
V gene: TRBV4-3
D gene: .
CDR3 DNA: TGCGCCAGCAGCCAAGGATTCTTTAGCGACGGGGAGCTGTTTTTT
CDR3 protein: CASSQGFFSDGELFF

J gene: TRBJ2-7
clone size: .
V gene: TRBV4-3
D gene: .
CDR3 DNA: TGCGCCAGCAGCCCCCAGGTCATGGACGAGCAGTACTTC
CDR3 protein: CASSPQVMDEQYF

J gene: TRBJ1-5
clone size: .
V gene: TRBV27
D gene: .
CDR3 DNA: TGTGCCAGCTCCTACAGTGCCAATCAGCCCCAGCATTTT
CDR3 protein: CASSYSANQPQHF

J gene: TRBJ1-4
clone size: .
V gene: TRBV25-1
D gene: TRBD1
CDR3 DNA: TGTGCCAGCAGTGAATTCGGGACAGGAGTCGAAAAACTGTTTTTT
CDR3 protein: CASSEFGTGVEKLFF

J gene: TRBJ2-7
clone size: .
V gene: TRBV20-1
D gene: .
CDR3 DNA: TGCAGTGCCCACCTCAGGGATACCTACGAGCAGTACTTC
CDR3 protein: CSAHLRDTYEQYF

J gene: TRBJ2-6
clone size: .
V gene: TRBV7-9
D gene: .
CDR3 DNA: TGTGCCAGCAGCTTTAGGTTTGGTTTGCCCTCTGGGGCCAACGTCCTGACTTTC
CDR3 protein: CASSFRFGLPSGANVLTF

J gene: TRBJ1-5
clone size: .
V gene: TRBV20-1
D gene: .
CDR3 DNA: TGCAGTGCTAAGCGCGGCAATCAGCCCCAGCATTTT
CDR3 protein: CSAKRGNQPQHF

J gene: TRBJ1-2
clone size: .
V gene: TRBV27
D gene: TRBD1
CDR3 DNA: TGTGCCAGCAGGATACAGGGGTTGGCCAACTATGGCTACACCTTC
CDR3 protein: CASRIQGLANYGYTF

J gene: TRBJ2-1
clone size: few
V gene: TRBV4-2
D gene: TRBD1
CDR3 DNA: TGTGCCACCACGCCAGACAGGGGGCTGTACAATGAGCAGTTCTTC
CDR3 protein: CATTPDRGLYNEQFF

J gene: TRBJ2-7
clone size: few
V gene: TRBV4-1
D gene: .
CDR3 DNA: TGCGCCAGCAGCCCCTGGACTTCCCTGGTAAACAATGAGCAGTACTTC
CDR3 protein: CASSPWTSLVNNEQYF

J gene: TRBJ1-6
clone size: .
V gene: TRBV6-1
D gene: .
CDR3 DNA: TGTGCCAGCAGTGAACTGCAGGCCGTTAATTCACCCCTCCACTTT
CDR3 protein: CASSELQAVNSPLHF

J gene: TRBJ2-1
clone size: .
V gene: TRBV28
D gene: .
CDR3 DNA: TGTGCCAGCAGTTTTTGGGGGAAAAAATCCTACAATGAGCAGTTCTTC
CDR3 protein: CASSFWGKKSYNEQFF

J gene: TRBJ2-1
clone size: .
V gene: TRBV2
D gene: TRBD1
CDR3 DNA: TGTGCCAGCGCCCGGGACAGCCTTTATAATGAGCAGTTCTTC
CDR3 protein: CASARDSLYNEQFF

J gene: TRBJ2-2
clone size: few
V gene: TRBV29-1
D gene: TRBD1
CDR3 DNA: TGCAGCGTTATACAGGGGGCGGGTGCCGGGGAGCTGTTTTTT
CDR3 protein: CSVIQGAGAGELFF

J gene: TRBJ1-1
clone size: .
V gene: TRBV5-1
D gene: .
CDR3 DNA: TGCGCCAGCAGTTTCGAGGTGAGGGGGACTGAAGCTTTCTTT
CDR3 protein: CASSFEVRGTEAFF

J gene: TRBJ2-7
clone size: few
V gene: TRBV5-1
D gene: TRBD1
CDR3 DNA: TGCGCCAGCAGCTCTTACAGGGGTTTCGACAATGAGCAGTACTTC
CDR3 protein: CASSSYRGFDNEQYF

J gene: TRBJ2-6
clone size: .
V gene: TRBV4-3
D gene: .
CDR3 DNA: TGCGCCAGCAGCCAAGACGGACAGAGCAATGGGGCCAACGTCCTGACTTTC
CDR3 protein: CASSQDGQSNGANVLTF

J gene: TRBJ2-1
clone size: few
V gene: TRBV20-1
D gene: .
CDR3 DNA: TGCAGTTCTTTAAGTCATTCCTCCTACAATGAGCAGTTCTTC
CDR3 protein: CSSLSHSSYNEQFF

J gene: TRBJ1-3
clone size: few
V gene: TRBV6-1
D gene: .
CDR3 DNA: TGTGCCAGCAGTCAAGGAGGAACTGGAAACACCATATATTTT
CDR3 protein: CASSQGGTGNTIYF

J gene: TRBJ2-7
clone size: .
V gene: TRBV14
D gene: .
CDR3 DNA: TGTGCCAGCAGCCAAGTACAGGGGAGGTTATACGAGCAGTACTTC
CDR3 protein: CASSQVQGRLYEQYF

J gene: TRBJ1-2
clone size: few
V gene: TRBV6-4
D gene: .
CDR3 DNA: TGTGCCAGCAGTGACTCGGGTTCGAGGGGTGGTCCGAGCTACACCTTC
CDR3 protein: CASSDSGSRGGPSYTF

J gene: TRBJ2-4
clone size: .
V gene: TRBV7-8
D gene: .
CDR3 DNA: TGTGCCAGCAGCTTAGCTATGGACTTAGCCAAAAACATTCAGTACTTC
CDR3 protein: CASSLAMDLAKNIQYF

J gene: TRBJ2-1
clone size: few
V gene: TRBV6-5
D gene: TRBD1
CDR3 DNA: TGTGCCAGCAGTCCGTATGGACAGGTTCATGAGCAGTTCTTC
CDR3 protein: CASSPYGQVHEQFF

J gene: TRBJ2-3
clone size: .
V gene: TRBV11-3
D gene: TRBD1
CDR3 DNA: TGTGCCAGCAGCAAGCGGACAGGGGGCACAGATACGCAGTATTTT
CDR3 protein: CASSKRTGGTDTQYF

J gene: TRBJ2-3
clone size: .
V gene: TRBV29-1
D gene: .
CDR3 DNA: TGCAGCGTTGAAGAAAAGAATCGGGGATGGAAAGATACGCAGTATTTT
CDR3 protein: CSVEEKNRGWKDTQYF

J gene: TRBJ2-3
clone size: .
V gene: TRBV19
D gene: TRBD2
CDR3 DNA: TGTGCCAGTAGTCACGGGACTAGCGGGGGCCTCAACACAGATACGCAGTATTTT
CDR3 protein: CASSHGTSGGLNTDTQYF

J gene: TRBJ2-1
clone size: .
V gene: TRBV4-3
D gene: TRBD2
CDR3 DNA: TGCGCCAGCAGTCGGGCTAGCGGGAGGTGGGGCAATGAGCAGTTCTTC
CDR3 protein: CASSRASGRWGNEQFF

J gene: TRBJ2-5
clone size: .
V gene: TRBV11-2
D gene: TRBD1
CDR3 DNA: TGTGCCGGCAGCTCTAGGACAGGGCACCTTCCTGGGGTCCACGTTTTCCAAGAGACCCAGTACTTC
CDR3 protein: CAGSSRTGHLPGVHVFQETQYF

J gene: TRBJ2-7
clone size: few
V gene: TRBV4-1
D gene: TRBD2
CDR3 DNA: TGCGCCAGCAGCCTAACGCCCGCGGGGGGTACACGCGAGCAGTACTTC
CDR3 protein: CASSLTPAGGTREQYF

J gene: TRBJ1-1
clone size: .
V gene: TRBV3-1
D gene: TRBD1
CDR3 DNA: TGTGCCAGCAGCCATGGGGACAGGGTTAGCACTGAAGCTTTCTTT
CDR3 protein: CASSHGDRVSTEAFF

J gene: TRBJ2-1
clone size: .
V gene: TRBV12-3/TRBV12-4
D gene: .
CDR3 DNA: TGTGCCAGCACCAGACAGGATGAGCAGTTCTTC
CDR3 protein: CASTRQDEQFF

J gene: TRBJ1-3
clone size: .
V gene: TRBV4-3
D gene: .
CDR3 DNA: TGCGCCAGCAGCCAAGACAGAGGGGCGTCCTCTGGAAACACCATATATTTT
CDR3 protein: CASSQDRGASSGNTIYF